The 20 T cell receptor beta chains in this list originate from one sample, sequenced in a study of OX40 agonist ivuxolimab in advanced cancers. Repertoires were generated with immunoSEQ multiplex PCR, while TCRdb's copy carries only in-frame clones and drops some. The sample has tens of thousands of clones; roughly 87% are singletons. Sequencing used CD4+ or CD8+ T cells sorted from blood, obtained in a trial of the OX40 agonist ivuxolimab. These receptors were collected from an adult with an advanced solid tumor such as melanoma, head and neck, liver or kidney cancer.

The gene calls are TRBV9 and TRBJ2-2; 9 bases line up with TRBD1. The CDR3 sequence is 18 residues long. The V gene's germline CDR1 is SGDLS and CDR2 YYNGEE. Losses at the gene ends were 0 bases for V and 7 bases for J; bases not matched to a gene: 13. CDR3: CASSVAQSTGGFHGELFF. CDR3 bases: TGTGCCAGCAGCGTAGCCCAGTCCACAGGGGGCTTTCACGGGGAGCTGTTTTTT.

In its sample, this clone was seen a few times. One junction end disagrees with the germline gene, perhaps due to a read error. J is TRBJ2-1 and V is TRBV7-9, with 7 bases fitting TRBD2. The CDR3 length is 11 residues. CDR1 and CDR2 (germline): SEHNR, FQNEAQ (reference sequence). CDR3 DNA: TGTGCCAGCAGCCAGTCGGGAGGCCTTATCTTC. The encoded protein is CASSQSGGLIF.

V usage is TRBV30 and J usage is TRBJ2-7, with D possibly TRBD1 on 7 matching bases. Trimming cost V 8 bases and J 3 bases, with 14 bases left between them. The CDR3 sequence is 12 residues long. Germline V CDR1 and CDR2: GTSNPN, SVGIG (reference sequence). In DNA form, the CDR3 reads TGTGCCCAGCGGGCAGGGGGCTACGAGCAGTACTTC. Its translation: CAQRAGGYEQYF.

This clone was detected only once. The chain has TRBV27 and TRBJ2-7; unclear D gene. V lost 1 base, J lost 1 base, and 8 bases lay in between. The germline V gene encodes CDR1 MNHEY and CDR2 SMNVEV (reference sequence). This CDR3 contains 14 residues. DNA for the CDR3: TGTGCCAGCAGTTTATTAGGGCAGTCCTACGAGCAGTACTTC. This gives the protein CASSLLGQSYEQYF.

A few counts support this clone. This sequence joins TRBV4-1 and TRBJ2-5; D is possibly TRBD1 or TRBD2 (5 bases each). TRBJ2-7 explains the end of the DNA better; the J call may be wrong. The germline V gene encodes CDR1 MGHRA and CDR2 YSYEKL. The CDR3 is made up of 17 amino acids. The DNA for the CDR3 is TGCGCCAGCAGCCAAGTAAGGAGGAGGAAGGGGACGAACGAGCAGTACTTC. It translates to CASSQVRRRKGTNEQYF.

CDR3 residues: CSVEWERTGTGISGELFF. For the CDR3, the DNA is TGCAGCGTCGAGTGGGAGCGCACCGGGACAGGGATTTCCGGGGAGCTGTTTTTT. The chain uses TRBV29-1 and TRBJ2-2, with 9 positions matching TRBD1. CDR3 length: 18 amino acids. The trim removed 6 bases at V and 6 bases at J, leaving 20 bases unmatched. Per the germline V gene, CDR1 is SQVTM and CDR2 is ANQGSEA.

The chain has TRBV4-3 and TRBJ1-2; D gene ambiguous. The CDR3 runs to 17 residues. Germline loops: CDR1 LGHNA, CDR2 YSLEER. Trimming took 1 base from V and 1 from J, leaving 16 bases between them. This CDR3 is CASSQGAAPLNNYGYTF. Written as DNA, the CDR3 is TGCGCCAGCAGCCAAGGGGCAGCTCCCCTTAATAACTATGGCTACACCTTC.

V gene TRBV7-9 combines with J gene TRBJ2-3, with D unresolved. Germline assignment: CDR1 SEHNR and CDR2 FQNEAQ (reference sequence). V lost 5 bases and J 4 bases, leaving 10 bases between the germline ends. The length of the CDR3 is 13 residues. The CDR3 DNA sequence: TGTGCCAGCAGCCCTCTGTGGGCAGATACGCAGTATTTT. It yields the protein CASSPLWADTQYF.

This sequence joins TRBV5-1 and TRBJ1-1, with 8 nucleotides matching TRBD1. Germline CDR1 and CDR2: SGHRS and YFSETQ. The CDR3 is made up of 13 amino acids. With V trimmed by 3 bases and J by 12 bases, 10 bases remained unmatched. CDR3 region: CASSSPPGGPTFF. The CDR3 coding sequence is TGCGCCAGCAGCTCCCCGCCAGGGGGCCCGACTTTCTTT.

V gene TRBV18 combines with J gene TRBJ2-3; 10 bases line up with TRBD2. This CDR3 has 19 amino acids. With V trimmed by 2 bases and J by 0 bases, 11 bases remained unmatched. The V gene's germline CDR1 is KGHSH and CDR2 LQKENI. In nucleotides, the CDR3 is TGTGCCAGCTCACCAAAACCAGCGGGAGGGTCTTCGAGCACAGATACGCAGTATTTT. Translated, it gives CASSPKPAGGSSSTDTQYF.

The V and J genes are TRBV4-3 and TRBJ2-1; the match to TRBD2 covers 7 bases. After removal of 0 bases from V and 5 bases from J, the junction contained 7 bases not matched to a gene. Per germline, CDR1 LGHNA and CDR2 YSLEER. The CDR3 runs to 16 residues. The CDR3 DNA is TGCGCCAGCAGCCAAGAGGGTAGCGGGCGGGACAATGAGCAGTTCTTC. As protein: CASSQEGSGRDNEQFF.

The chain couples TRBV6-5 to TRBJ2-4, with TRBD2 matching over 8 bases. The CDR3 has 15 residues. Trimming cost V 5 bases and J 8 bases; bases outside gene matches: 11. Germline CDR1 and CDR2: MNHEY and SVGAGI. This chain's CDR3 is CASSRSAGAGYIQYF. The CDR3 region has the DNA TGTGCCAGCAGTCGATCAGCGGGAGCGGGATACATTCAGTACTTC.

The chain combines TRBV7-9 with TRBJ2-1; 12 bases map to TRBD2. In germline, CDR1 is SEHNR, CDR2 FQNEAQ (reference sequence). J was trimmed by 2 bases and V by 4 bases; bases with no gene match: 0. This CDR3 has 15 residues. The CDR3: CASSSSGGAYNEQFF. In nucleotides, the CDR3 is TGTGCCAGCAGCTCTAGCGGGGGGGCCTACAATGAGCAGTTCTTC. Full variable domain (outside the CDR3, taken from reference TRBV7-9 and TRBJ2-1): DTGVSQNPRHKITKRGQNVTFRCDPISEHNRLYWYRQTLGQGPEFLTYFQNEAQLEKSRLLSDRFSAERPKGSFSTLEIQRTEQGDSAMYLCASSSSGGAYNEQFFGPGTRLTVL.

This clone was seen more than once but under ten times. This chain joins TRBV6-5 and TRBJ1-2, with TRBD1 matching over 10 bases. With 8 bases clipped from V and 8 bases from J, the junction kept 8 bases outside the gene matches. Germline CDR1 is MNHEY and CDR2 is SVGAGI. The CDR3 runs 13 residues. The CDR3 nucleotides read TGTGCCAGCGGGAGAGGGACAGGGGACGGCTACACCTTC. Translating it yields CASGRGTGDGYTF.

V usage is TRBV5-6 and J usage is TRBJ1-2, with a tentative D call TRBD1 (6 bases). Germline lookup yields CDR1 SGHDT and CDR2 YYEEEE. This CDR3 has 14 residues. Trimming took off 0 bases at V and 0 bases at J, with 6 bases between the two ends. In nucleotides, the CDR3 is TGTGCCAGCAGCTTGGGGACAGCTAACTATGGCTACACCTTC. It translates to CASSLGTANYGYTF. The full variable domain, rest sourced from reference TRBV5-6 and TRBJ1-2, is DAGVTQSPTHLIKTRGQQVTLRCSPKSGHDTVSWYQQALGQGPQFIFQYYEEEERQRGNFPDRFSGHQFPNYSSELNVNALLLGDSALYLCASSLGTANYGYTFGSGTRLTVV.

A few counts support this clone. This chain joins TRBV4-1 and TRBJ1-4; TRBD1 aligns across 11 bases. The V gene's germline CDR1 is MGHRA and CDR2 YSYEKL. This CDR3 region has 18 residues. After removal of 1 base from V and 7 bases from J, the junction contained 11 bases not matched to a gene. The CDR3 DNA sequence: TGCGCCAGCAGCCAAGGGACAGGGGGCTCCCGAAGGGGTGAAAAACTGTTTTTT. Protein sequence: CASSQGTGGSRRGEKLFF.

In the case of this clone: Other DNA sequences in this specimen translate into the identical CDR3. The gene calls are TRBV5-1 and TRBJ1-2; D might be TRBD1 (5 bases). V dropped 0 bases and J dropped 7 bases, with 10 bases sitting between them. There are 13 residues in the CDR3. Germline CDR1 SGHRS, CDR2 YFSETQ. The CDR3 nucleotides are TGCGCCAGCAGCTTGGCAGGGTTGCTTGGCTACACCTTC. Translation: CASSLAGLLGYTF.

This chain links TRBV7-2 with TRBJ1-1; no clear D gene. CDR3 size: 13 residues. The germline CDR1 and CDR2 sequences are SGHTA and FQGNSA. V lost 2 bases and J lost 0, with 4 bases in between. The CDR3 nucleotides are TGTGCCAGCAGCTTACGAATGAACACTGAAGCTTTCTTT. Translated: CASSLRMNTEAFF.

This clone turned up a few times. The chain combines TRBV19 with TRBJ1-1, with D possibly matching TRBD1 (6 bases). Trimming shortened V by 10 bases and J by 1 base, and 13 bases separated the two germline ends. The CDR3 has 13 amino acids. Germline V gene data show CDR1 as LNHDA and CDR2 as SQIVND (reference sequence). The CDR3 region is CATSGQRNTEAFF. The DNA for the CDR3 is TGTGCCACCTCGGGACAACGGAACACTGAAGCTTTCTTT. Looking up the rest from reference TRBV19 and TRBJ1-1 gives the full variable domain: DGGITQSPKYLFRKEGQNVTLSCEQNLNHDAMYWYRQDPGQGLRLIYYSQIVNDFQKGDIAEGYSVSREKKESFPLTVTSAQKNPTAFYLCATSGQRNTEAFFGQGTRLTVV.

The chain has TRBV5-4 and TRBJ2-4, with D perhaps matching TRBD1 or TRBD2 (6 bases each). CDR1 and CDR2 from the germline V gene are SGHNT and YYREEE (reference sequence). The CDR3 covers 15 residues. V was pared by 2 bases and J by 0 bases, with 9 bases between. CDR3: CASSFGGLAKNIQYF. CDR3 sequence (DNA): TGTGCCAGCAGCTTTGGGGGGCTAGCCAAAAACATTCAGTACTTC.